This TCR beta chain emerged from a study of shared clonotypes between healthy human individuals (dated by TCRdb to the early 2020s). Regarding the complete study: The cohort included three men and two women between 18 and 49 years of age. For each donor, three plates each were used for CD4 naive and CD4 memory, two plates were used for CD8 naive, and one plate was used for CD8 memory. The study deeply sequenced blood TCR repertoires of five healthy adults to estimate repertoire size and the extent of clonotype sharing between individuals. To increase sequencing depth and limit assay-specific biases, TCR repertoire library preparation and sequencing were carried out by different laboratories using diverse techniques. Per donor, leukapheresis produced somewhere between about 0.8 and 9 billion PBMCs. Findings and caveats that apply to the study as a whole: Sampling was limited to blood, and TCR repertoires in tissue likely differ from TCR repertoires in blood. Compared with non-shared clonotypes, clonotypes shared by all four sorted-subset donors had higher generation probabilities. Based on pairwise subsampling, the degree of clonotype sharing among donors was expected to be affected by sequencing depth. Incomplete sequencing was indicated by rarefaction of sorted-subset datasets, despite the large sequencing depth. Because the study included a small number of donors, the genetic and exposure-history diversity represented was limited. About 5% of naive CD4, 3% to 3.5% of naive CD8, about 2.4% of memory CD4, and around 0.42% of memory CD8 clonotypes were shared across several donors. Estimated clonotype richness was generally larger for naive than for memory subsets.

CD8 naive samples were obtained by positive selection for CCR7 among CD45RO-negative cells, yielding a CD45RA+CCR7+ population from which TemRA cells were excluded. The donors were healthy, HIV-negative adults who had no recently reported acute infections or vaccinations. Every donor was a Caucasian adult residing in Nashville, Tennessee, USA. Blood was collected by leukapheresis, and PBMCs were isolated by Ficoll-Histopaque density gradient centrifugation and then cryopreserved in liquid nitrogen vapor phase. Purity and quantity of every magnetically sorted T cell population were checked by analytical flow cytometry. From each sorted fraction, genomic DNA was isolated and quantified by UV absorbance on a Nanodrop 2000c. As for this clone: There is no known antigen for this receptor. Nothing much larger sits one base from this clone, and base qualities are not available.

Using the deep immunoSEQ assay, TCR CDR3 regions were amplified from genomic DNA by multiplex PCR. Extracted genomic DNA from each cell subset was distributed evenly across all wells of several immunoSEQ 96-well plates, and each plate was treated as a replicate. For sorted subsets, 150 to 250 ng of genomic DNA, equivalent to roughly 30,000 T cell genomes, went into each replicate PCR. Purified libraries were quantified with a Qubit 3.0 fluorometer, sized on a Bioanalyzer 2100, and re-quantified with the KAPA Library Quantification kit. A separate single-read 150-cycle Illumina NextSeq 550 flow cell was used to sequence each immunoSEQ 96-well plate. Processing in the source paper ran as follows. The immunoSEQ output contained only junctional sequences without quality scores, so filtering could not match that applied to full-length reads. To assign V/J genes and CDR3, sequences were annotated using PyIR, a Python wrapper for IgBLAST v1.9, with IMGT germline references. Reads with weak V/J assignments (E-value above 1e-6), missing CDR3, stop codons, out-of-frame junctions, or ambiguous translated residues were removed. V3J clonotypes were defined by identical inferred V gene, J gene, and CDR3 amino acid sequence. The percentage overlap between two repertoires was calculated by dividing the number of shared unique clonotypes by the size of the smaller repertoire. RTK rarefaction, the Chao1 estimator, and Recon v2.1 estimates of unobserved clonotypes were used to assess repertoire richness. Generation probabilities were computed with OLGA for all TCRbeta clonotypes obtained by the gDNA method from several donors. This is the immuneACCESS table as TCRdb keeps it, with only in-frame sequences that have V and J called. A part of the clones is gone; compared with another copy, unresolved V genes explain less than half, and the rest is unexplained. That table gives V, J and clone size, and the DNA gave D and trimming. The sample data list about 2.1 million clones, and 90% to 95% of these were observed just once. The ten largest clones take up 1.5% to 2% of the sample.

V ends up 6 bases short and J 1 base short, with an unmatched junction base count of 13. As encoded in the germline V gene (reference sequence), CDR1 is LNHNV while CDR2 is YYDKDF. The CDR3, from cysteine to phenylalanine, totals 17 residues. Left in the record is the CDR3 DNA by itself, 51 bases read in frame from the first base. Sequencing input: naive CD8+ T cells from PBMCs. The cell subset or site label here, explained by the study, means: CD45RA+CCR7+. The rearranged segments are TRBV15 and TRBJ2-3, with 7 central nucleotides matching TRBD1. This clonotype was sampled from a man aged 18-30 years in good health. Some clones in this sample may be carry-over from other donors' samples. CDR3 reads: CATSTGVKVWGTDTQYF. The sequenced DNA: TGTGCCACCAGTACAGGGGTTAAGGTGTGGGGCACAGATACGCAGTATTTT.